The clone carrying this T cell receptor beta chain was detected only a few times. The record originates from a study of blood T cell repertoires in COVID-19. In the study overall: Sources were T cells, B-cell-depleted T cells, or PBMCs; the material itself was cDNA or gDNA.

The CDR3 loop spans 16 amino acids. V lost 5 bases to trimming and J lost 4 bases; unmatched junction nucleotides: 11. The V gene's germline CDR1 is SGHAT and CDR2 FQNNGV. Authors' data handling: Scientists estimated how many nucleated cells there were by amplifying reference gene primers. The repertoire was sequenced with immunoSEQ multiplex PCR; TCRdb's copy has only in-frame clones and lacks some. The V and J calls and clone size come from that table; D and trimming were worked out from the DNA. This sample has roughly 42,000 clones, with approximately 85% found just once. This rearrangement joins TRBV11-2 to TRBJ2-3; 8 nucleotides agree with TRBD2. This receptor was identified in a human donor in a cohort sampled during active COVID-19. What was sequenced was peripheral blood. The CDR3 DNA follows: TGTGCCAGCAGCAAGCTAATGGCGGGGGGCCCAGATACGCAGTATTTT. As protein: CASSKLMAGGPDTQYF.